Included here is one T cell receptor (beta chain) sequence, with context. Its antigen is as yet unknown. The sample is drawn from a study of T cell responses to AZD1222 COVID-19 vaccine. Study-wide points: Possibly, clonal diversity was underestimated; donors were largely white British and included more females. There were repertoire samples only from the period after the peak T cell response.

Germline V gene lookup returns CDR1 ENHRY and CDR2 SYGVKD. Trimming removed 0 bases from V and 2 bases from J, with 17 bases in between. CDR3 length: 17 residues. The repertoire was sequenced with immunoSEQ multiplex PCR; TCRdb's copy has only in-frame clones and lacks some. The table records roughly 85,000 clones, nearly 90% of them present only once. The input for sequencing was peripheral blood, taken on day 0 of MenACWY control vaccination. This clonotype was obtained from an adult in good health. The chain joins TRBV10-3 to TRBJ2-7, with D tentatively TRBD2 (5 bases). The CDR3 bases are TGTGCCATCAGTGAGTCGGGGAAACTCACGGGGACCTACGAGCAGTACTTC. Amino acids: CAISESGKLTGTYEQYF.